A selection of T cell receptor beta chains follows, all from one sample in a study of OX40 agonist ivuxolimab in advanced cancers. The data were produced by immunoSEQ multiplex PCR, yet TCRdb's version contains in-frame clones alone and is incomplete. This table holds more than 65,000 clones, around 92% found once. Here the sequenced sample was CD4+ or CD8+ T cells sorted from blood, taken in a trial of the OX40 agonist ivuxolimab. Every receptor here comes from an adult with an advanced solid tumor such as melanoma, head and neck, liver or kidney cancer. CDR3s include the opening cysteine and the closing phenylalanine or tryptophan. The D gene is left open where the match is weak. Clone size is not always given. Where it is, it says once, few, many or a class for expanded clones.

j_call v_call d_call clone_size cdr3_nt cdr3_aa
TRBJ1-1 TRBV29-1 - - TGCAGCGTTCCCGCGGGGTCAACTGAAGCTTTCTTT CSVPAGSTEAFF
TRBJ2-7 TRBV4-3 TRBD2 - TGCGCCAGCAGCCAAGCTAGCGGGGGGGCTTACGAGCAGTACTTC CASSQASGGAYEQYF
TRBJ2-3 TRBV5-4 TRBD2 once TGTGCCAGCAGCTACCCTCCGGGACTAGCGGACACAGATACGCAGTATTTT CASSYPPGLADTDTQYF
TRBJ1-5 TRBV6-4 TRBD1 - TGTGCCAGCAGTGGCGACAGGGATAGCAATCAGCCCCAGCATTTT CASSGDRDSNQPQHF
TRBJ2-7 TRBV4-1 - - TGCGCCAGCAGCCAAGATCCTGCGGGGTACGAGCAGTACTTC CASSQDPAGYEQYF
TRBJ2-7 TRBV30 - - TGTGCCTGGAGTCGGGGTAGTGGTAACGAGCAGTACTTC CAWSRGSGNEQYF
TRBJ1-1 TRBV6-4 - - TGTGCCAGCAGTGAACGAGGCTTGGGGGCTTCTGAAGCTTTCTTT CASSERGLGASEAFF
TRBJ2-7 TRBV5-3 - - TGTGCCAGAAGCTTGAACGACGAGCAGTACTTC CARSLNDEQYF
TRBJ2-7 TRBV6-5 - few TGTGCCAGCAGTTCCGACAGCTACGAGCAGTACTTC CASSSDSYEQYF
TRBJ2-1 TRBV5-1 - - TGCGCCAGCAGCTTGGTCAATTCGGGATACAATGAGCAGTTCTTC CASSLVNSGYNEQFF
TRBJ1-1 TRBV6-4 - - TGTGCCAGCAGTGAGTTGTGGGGGCCGAACACTGAAGCTTTCTTT CASSELWGPNTEAFF
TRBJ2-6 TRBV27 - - TGTGCCAGCAGTTTATGGGTTGGGGCCAACGTCCTGACTTTC CASSLWVGANVLTF
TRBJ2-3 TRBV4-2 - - TGTGCCAGCAGCCAGACTAGTTATGGCACAGATACGCAGTATTTT CASSQTSYGTDTQYF
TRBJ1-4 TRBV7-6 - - TGTGCCAGCAGCTTAATTGCGTGGGCCTCCAATGAAAAACTGTTTTTT CASSLIAWASNEKLFF
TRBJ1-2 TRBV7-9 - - TGTGCCAGCAGCCCACGACCGGGACAACACTATGGCTACACCTTC CASSPRPGQHYGYTF
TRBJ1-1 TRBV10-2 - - TGCGCCAGCAGTGAGGGGAACACTGAAGCTTTCTTT CASSEGNTEAFF
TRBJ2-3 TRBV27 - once TGTGCCAGCAGTTTAACGGGGGCCACCCCAGATACGCAGTATTTT CASSLTGATPDTQYF
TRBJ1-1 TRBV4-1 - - TGCGCCAGCAGCCAAAGCACGGGGGTTGGGACTGAAGCTTTCTTT CASSQSTGVGTEAFF
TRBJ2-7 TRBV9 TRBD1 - TGTGCCAGCAGCGGGGGACAGGGTTTTTTTTCCTACGAGCAGTACTTC CASSGGQGFFSYEQYF
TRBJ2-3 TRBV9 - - TGTGCCAGCAGCGTAGAGGGGGGTGCTAGCACAGATACGCAGTATTTT CASSVEGGASTDTQYF
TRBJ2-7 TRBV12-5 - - TGTGCTAGTGAGTTGAGTGGGAGGACAGACGAGCAGTACTTC CASELSGRTDEQYF
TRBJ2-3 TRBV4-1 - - TGCGCCAGCAGCCAAGGACGCGGGGAGTTCACAGATACGCAGTATTTT CASSQGRGEFTDTQYF
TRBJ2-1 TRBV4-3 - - TGCGCCAGCAGCCAAGAGGGGTGGAATGAGCAGTTCTTC CASSQEGWNEQFF
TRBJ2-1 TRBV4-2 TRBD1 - TGTGCCAGCAGTCTTACTGGACAGGGAGGTGTCAATGAGCAGTTCTTC CASSLTGQGGVNEQFF
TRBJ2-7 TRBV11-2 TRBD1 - TGTGCCAGCAGCTTAGGGCAGGGGGCATACGAGCAGTACTTC CASSLGQGAYEQYF
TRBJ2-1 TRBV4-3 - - TGCGCCAGCAGCCAAACGGCCGTCATGGCCTCCTACAATGAGCAGTTCTTC CASSQTAVMASYNEQFF
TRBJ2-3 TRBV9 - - TGTGCCAGCAGCGTATACGGGAGCACAGATACGCAGTATTTT CASSVYGSTDTQYF
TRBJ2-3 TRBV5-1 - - TGCGCCAGCAGCGAGGGGGGGCTAGTTACGCAGTATTTT CASSEGGLVTQYF
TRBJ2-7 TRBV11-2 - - TGTGCCAGCAGCGCCCATGGTGGGGGGTTCGAGCAGTACTTC CASSAHGGGFEQYF
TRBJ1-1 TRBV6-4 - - TGTGCCAGCAGTGAATCACCGGGCACTGAAGCTTTCTTT CASSESPGTEAFF
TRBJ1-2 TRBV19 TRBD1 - TGTGCCAGTAGAGGGGAGACAGGGGACTATGGCTACACCTTC CASRGETGDYGYTF
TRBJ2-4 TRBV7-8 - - TGTGCCAGCAGCTTCCAACTCGGGGAGTTGGAGACCATTCAGTACTTC CASSFQLGELETIQYF
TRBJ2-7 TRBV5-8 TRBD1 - TGTGCCAGCAACGGACAGGGGGCTGGATACGAGCAGTACTTC CASNGQGAGYEQYF
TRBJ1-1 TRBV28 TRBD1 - TGTGCCAGCAGTTTAATGGGACAGGCCACTGAAGCTTTCTTT CASSLMGQATEAFF
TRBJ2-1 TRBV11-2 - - TGTGCCAGCAGCTTATTCCATGAGCAGTTCTTC CASSLFHEQFF
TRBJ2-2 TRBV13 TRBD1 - TGTGCCAGCAGCTCTGTCCAGACAGGGGGCGGGACCGGGGAGCTGTTTTTT CASSSVQTGGGTGELFF
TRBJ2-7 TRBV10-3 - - TGTGCCATCAGTGAGTCGACCGACTCCTACGAGCAGTACTTC CAISESTDSYEQYF
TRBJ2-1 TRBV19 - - TGTGCCAGTAGTATAGGGGGGAGTGAGCAGTTCTTC CASSIGGSEQFF
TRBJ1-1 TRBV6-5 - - TGTGCCAGCAGTGACCGGATTTGGAACACTGAAGCTTTCTTT CASSDRIWNTEAFF
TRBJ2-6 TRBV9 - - TGTGCCAGCAGCGTGACGACCATCATGGGCTCTGGGGCCAACGTCCTGACTTTC CASSVTTIMGSGANVLTF
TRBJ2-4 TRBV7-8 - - TGTGCCAGCAGCCCATCATCGGCCCAGGTGTCCGGCTCGGCCAAAAACATTCAGTACTTC CASSPSSAQVSGSAKNIQYF
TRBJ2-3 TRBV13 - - TGTGCCAGCAGGTTCACGGGAGCTAGCACAGATACGCAGTATTTT CASRFTGASTDTQYF
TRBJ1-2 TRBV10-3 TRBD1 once TGTGCCATAGAGGACAGGGGTTATCGTAACTATGGCTACACCTTC CAIEDRGYRNYGYTF
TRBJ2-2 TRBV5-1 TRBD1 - TGCGCCAGCAGGTATGGGACAGGATCCATCGCCGGGGAGCTGTTTTTT CASRYGTGSIAGELFF
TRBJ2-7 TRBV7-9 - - TGTGCCAGCAGCGCTAGTCCGGGGGCCACCTCCTACGAGCAGTACTTC CASSASPGATSYEQYF
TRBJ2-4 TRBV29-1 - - TGCAGCGTAGACGGGACAGCCAAAAACATTCAGTACTTC CSVDGTAKNIQYF
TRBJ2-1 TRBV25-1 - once TGTGCCAGCGGCGGCACGTACGGGCGGTTCTTC CASGGTYGRFF
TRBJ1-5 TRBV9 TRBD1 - TGTGCCAGCAGCGTAGGAGGGGGCTCAGGTCAGCCCCAGCATTTT CASSVGGGSGQPQHF
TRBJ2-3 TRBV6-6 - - TGTGCCAGCAGTTACGCGGAGAGCACAGATACGCAGTATTTT CASSYAESTDTQYF
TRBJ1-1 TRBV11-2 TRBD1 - TGTGCCAGCAGCTATTTAGGACAGGGGAACCTGGACACTGAAGCTTTCTTT CASSYLGQGNLDTEAFF
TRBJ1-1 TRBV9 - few TGTGCCAGCAGCGTAATCGTGACGGAGCAAGCTTTCTTT CASSVIVTEQAFF
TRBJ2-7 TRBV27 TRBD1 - TGTGCCAGCAGGCCCCTAGGGACAGTCTACGAGCAGTACTTC CASRPLGTVYEQYF
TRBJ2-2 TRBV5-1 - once TGCGCCAGCAGCTTGGTGGCGGTAACGAACACCGGGGAGCTGTTTTTT CASSLVAVTNTGELFF
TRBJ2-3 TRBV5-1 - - TGCGCCAGCAGCTTGTGGTTGGGTGTAGGAGCCACAGATACGCAGTATTTT CASSLWLGVGATDTQYF
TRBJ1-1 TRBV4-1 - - TGCGCCAGCAGCCAAGTTCAGGAGCTGAACACTGAAGCTTTCTTT CASSQVQELNTEAFF
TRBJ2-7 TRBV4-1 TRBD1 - TGCGCCAGCAGCCTGACAGGGCCTAGCTCCTACGAGCAGTACTTC CASSLTGPSSYEQYF
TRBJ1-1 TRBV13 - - TGTGCCAGCAGCCTAAATCCGGGAAGGAACACTGAAGCTTTCTTT CASSLNPGRNTEAFF
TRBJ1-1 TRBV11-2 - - TGTGCCAGCATCAAGCTAGGTCAAGCTTTCTTT CASIKLGQAFF
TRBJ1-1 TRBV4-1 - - TGCGCCAGCAGCCAAGGAGATGGGGGTCTCGGCACTGAAGCTTTCTTT CASSQGDGGLGTEAFF
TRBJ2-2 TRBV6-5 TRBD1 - TGTGCCAGCAGTTACTCGATAGCAGGGGGCACCGGGGAGCTGTTTTTT CASSYSIAGGTGELFF